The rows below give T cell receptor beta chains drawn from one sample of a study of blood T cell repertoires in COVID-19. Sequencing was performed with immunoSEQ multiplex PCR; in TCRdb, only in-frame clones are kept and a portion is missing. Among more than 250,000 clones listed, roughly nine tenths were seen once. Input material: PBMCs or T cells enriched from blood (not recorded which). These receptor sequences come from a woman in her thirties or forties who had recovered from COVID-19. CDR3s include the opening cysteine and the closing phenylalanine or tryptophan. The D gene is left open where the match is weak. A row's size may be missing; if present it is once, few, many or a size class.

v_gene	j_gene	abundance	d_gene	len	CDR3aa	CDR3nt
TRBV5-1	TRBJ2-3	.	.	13	CASAGGLPDTQYF	TGCGCCAGCGCCGGGGGTCTTCCAGATACGCAGTATTTT
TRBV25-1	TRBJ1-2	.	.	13	CASSEQGIGGYTF	TGTGCCAGCAGTGAACAGGGGATCGGAGGCTACACCTTC
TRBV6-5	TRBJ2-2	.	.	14	CASSQRQDTGELFF	TGTGCCAGCAGTCAGAGACAGGACACCGGGGAGCTGTTTTTT
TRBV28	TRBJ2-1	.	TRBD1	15	CASSRTGFSYNEQFF	TGTGCCAGCAGTCGGACAGGATTCTCCTACAATGAGCAGTTCTTC
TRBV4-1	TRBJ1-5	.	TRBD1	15	CASSPRGGGREPQHF	TGCGCCAGCAGCCCCCGAGGAGGGGGCAGGGAGCCCCAGCATTTT
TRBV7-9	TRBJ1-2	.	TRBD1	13	CASSRGTDYGYTF	TGTGCCAGCAGCCGTGGGACAGACTATGGCTACACCTTC
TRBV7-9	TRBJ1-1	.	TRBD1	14	CASSAGQGNTEAFF	TGTGCCAGCAGCGCCGGACAGGGGAACACTGAAGCTTTCTTT
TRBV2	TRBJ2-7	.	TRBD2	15	CASSETTSGIHEQYF	TGTGCCAGCAGTGAAACTACTAGCGGGATCCACGAGCAGTACTTC
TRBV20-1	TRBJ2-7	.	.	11	CSSGLSYEQYF	TGCAGCAGCGGGCTCTCCTACGAGCAGTACTTC
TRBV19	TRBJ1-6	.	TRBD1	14	CASSLRGIVSPLHF	TGTGCCAGTAGCCTCAGGGGGATCGTTTCACCCCTCCACTTT
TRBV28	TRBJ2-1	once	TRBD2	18	CASSSPSSGTSQGNEQFF	TGTGCCAGCAGTTCGCCTTCGTCCGGGACTAGTCAGGGCAATGAGCAGTTCTTC
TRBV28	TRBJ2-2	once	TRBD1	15	CASSFGTGGTGELFF	TGTGCCAGCAGTTTTGGGACAGGGGGTACCGGGGAGCTGTTTTTT
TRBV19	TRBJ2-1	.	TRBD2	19	CASSTDHIAGGPVGNEQFF	TGTGCCAGTAGTACCGATCACATAGCGGGAGGGCCTGTTGGTAATGAGCAGTTCTTC
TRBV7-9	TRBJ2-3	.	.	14	CASSLGTYTDTQYF	TGTGCCAGCAGCTTAGGTACCTATACAGATACGCAGTATTTT
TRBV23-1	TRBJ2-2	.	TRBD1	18	CASSKTKPGQVGFGELFF	TGCGCCAGCAGTAAAACGAAGCCGGGACAGGTGGGTTTCGGGGAGCTGTTTTTT
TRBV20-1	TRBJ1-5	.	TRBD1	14	CSASFQGGNQPQHF	TGCAGTGCTAGTTTCCAGGGGGGCAATCAGCCCCAGCATTTT
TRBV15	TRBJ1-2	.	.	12	CATSQGIYGYTF	TGTGCCACCAGTCAGGGTATCTATGGCTACACCTTC
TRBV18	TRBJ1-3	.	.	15	CASSPGPISGNTIYF	TGTGCCAGCTCACCCGGTCCGATCTCCGGAAACACCATATATTTT
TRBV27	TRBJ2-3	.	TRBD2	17	CASSSPVTSGNADTQYF	TGTGCCAGCAGTTCCCCTGTGACTAGCGGGAATGCAGATACGCAGTATTTT
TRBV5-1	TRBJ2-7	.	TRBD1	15	CASSLLRDRGDEQYF	TGCGCCAGCAGCTTGCTCCGGGACAGGGGTGACGAGCAGTACTTC
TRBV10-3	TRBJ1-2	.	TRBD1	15	CAISEKTGNNYGYTF	TGTGCCATCAGTGAGAAGACAGGGAATAACTATGGCTACACCTTC
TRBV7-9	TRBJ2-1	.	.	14	CASSLATGFNEQFF	TGTGCCAGCAGCTTAGCGACAGGATTCAATGAGCAGTTCTTC
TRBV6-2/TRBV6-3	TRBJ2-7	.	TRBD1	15	CASSYPDRVVHEQYF	TGTGCCAGCAGTTACCCGGACAGGGTCGTCCACGAGCAGTACTTC
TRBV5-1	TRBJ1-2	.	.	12	CASRHGGYGYTF	TGCGCCAGCAGGCACGGCGGCTATGGCTACACCTTC
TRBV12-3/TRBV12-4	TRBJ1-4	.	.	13	CASSFLPRDGLFF	TGTGCCAGCAGTTTCCTCCCCCGGGATGGACTGTTTTTT
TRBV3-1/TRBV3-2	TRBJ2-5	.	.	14	CASSQWENGETQYF	TGTGCCAGCAGCCAATGGGAGAATGGAGAGACCCAGTACTTC
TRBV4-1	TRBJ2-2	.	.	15	CASSQEAQNTGELFF	TGCGCCAGCAGCCAAGAGGCTCAGAACACCGGGGAGCTGTTTTTT
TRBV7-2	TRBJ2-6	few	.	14	CASSPSSGANVLTF	TGTGCCAGCAGCCCCTCCTCTGGGGCCAACGTCCTGACTTTC
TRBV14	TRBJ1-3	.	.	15	CASSQEWAGLNTIYF	TGTGCCAGCAGCCAAGAATGGGCAGGGCTCAACACCATATATTTT
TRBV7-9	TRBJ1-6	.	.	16	CASSLGSHPINSPLHF	TGTGCCAGCAGCTTAGGGTCACACCCGATAAATTCACCCCTCCACTTT
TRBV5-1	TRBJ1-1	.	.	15	CASSLAPERGPEAFF	TGCGCCAGCAGCTTGGCCCCGGAGAGAGGCCCTGAAGCTTTCTTT
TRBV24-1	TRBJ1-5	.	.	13	CATSEGLGLPQHF	TGTGCCACCAGTGAGGGGCTGGGCTTGCCCCAGCATTTT
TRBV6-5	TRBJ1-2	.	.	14	CASSYNAKNYGYTF	TGTGCCAGCAGTTACAACGCGAAAAACTATGGCTACACCTTC
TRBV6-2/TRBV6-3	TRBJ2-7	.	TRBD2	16	CASSWSSGGGFREQYF	TGTGCCAGCAGTTGGTCTAGCGGTGGCGGGTTTCGCGAGCAGTACTTC
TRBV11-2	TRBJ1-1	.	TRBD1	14	CASSSDRGPTEAFF	TGTGCCAGCAGCTCGGACAGGGGGCCTACTGAAGCTTTCTTT
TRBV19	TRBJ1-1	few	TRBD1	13	CASSNQGGTEAFF	TGTGCCAGTAGCAACCAGGGGGGCACTGAAGCTTTCTTT
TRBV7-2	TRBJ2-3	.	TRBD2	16	CASNPSGSGLADTQYF	TGTGCCAGCAACCCTAGCGGGAGTGGGCTTGCAGATACGCAGTATTTT
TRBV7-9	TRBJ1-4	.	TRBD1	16	CASSPPPGQGREKLFF	TGTGCCAGCAGCCCTCCGCCGGGACAGGGGAGGGAAAAACTGTTTTTT
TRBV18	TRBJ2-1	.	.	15	CASSPPRGSYNEQFF	TGTGCCAGCTCACCCCCCCGGGGCTCCTACAATGAGCAGTTCTTC
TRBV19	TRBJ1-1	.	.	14	CASTTQGSVTEAFF	TGTGCCAGTACTACCCAGGGGTCCGTCACTGAAGCTTTCTTT
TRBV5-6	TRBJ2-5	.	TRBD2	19	CASSLGSAASGRARETQYF	TGTGCCAGCAGCTTGGGGAGTGCTGCTAGCGGGAGGGCCCGAGAGACCCAGTACTTC
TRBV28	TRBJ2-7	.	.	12	CASSPGQHEQYF	TGTGCCAGCAGCCCTGGACAGCACGAGCAGTACTTC
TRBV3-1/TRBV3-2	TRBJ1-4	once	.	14	CASSHQGLEEKLFF	TGTGCCAGCAGCCATCAGGGGTTGGAAGAAAAACTGTTTTTT
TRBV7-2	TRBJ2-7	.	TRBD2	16	CASRKPGLAGVNEQYF	TGTGCCAGCAGGAAGCCGGGACTAGCGGGAGTAAACGAGCAGTACTTC
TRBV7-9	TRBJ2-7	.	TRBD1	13	CASSRDRNYEQYF	TGTGCCAGCAGCCGGGACAGAAACTACGAGCAGTACTTC
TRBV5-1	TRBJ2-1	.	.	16	CASSLGGSSPNDEQFF	TGCGCCAGCAGCTTGGGAGGATCGTCACCCAATGATGAGCAGTTCTTC
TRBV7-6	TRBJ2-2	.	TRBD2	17	CASSHRWTSSNTGELFF	TGTGCCAGCAGCCATCGCTGGACTAGCTCTAACACCGGGGAGCTGTTTTTT
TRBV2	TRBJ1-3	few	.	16	CASSHPQGSSGNTIYF	TGTGCCAGCAGTCACCCCCAGGGGAGCTCTGGAAACACCATATATTTT
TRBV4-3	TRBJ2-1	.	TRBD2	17	CASSPQPRLAGLNEQFF	TGCGCCAGCAGCCCCCAACCCCGACTAGCGGGGCTCAATGAGCAGTTCTTC
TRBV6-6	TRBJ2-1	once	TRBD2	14	CASNSGLAGAVGFF	TGTGCCAGCAACTCGGGACTAGCGGGAGCGGTTGGGTTCTTC
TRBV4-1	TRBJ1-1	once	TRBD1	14	CASSQRGLNTEAFF	TGCGCCAGCAGCCAAAGGGGGCTGAACACTGAAGCTTTCTTT
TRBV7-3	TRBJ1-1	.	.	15	CASSQAPTGNTEAFF	TGTGCCAGCAGCCAGGCCCCGACAGGCAACACTGAAGCTTTCTTT